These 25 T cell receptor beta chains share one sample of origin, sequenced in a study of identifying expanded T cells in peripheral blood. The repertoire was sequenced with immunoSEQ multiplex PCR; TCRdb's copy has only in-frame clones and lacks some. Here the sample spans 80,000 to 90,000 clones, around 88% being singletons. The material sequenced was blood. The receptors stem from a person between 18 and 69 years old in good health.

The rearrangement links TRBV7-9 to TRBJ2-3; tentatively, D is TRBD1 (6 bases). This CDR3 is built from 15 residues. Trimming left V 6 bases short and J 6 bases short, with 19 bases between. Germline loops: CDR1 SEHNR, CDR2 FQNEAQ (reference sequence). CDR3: CASRSGRGQSDTQYF. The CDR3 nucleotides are TGTGCCAGCAGGAGCGGCAGGGGTCAGTCCGATACGCAGTATTTT.

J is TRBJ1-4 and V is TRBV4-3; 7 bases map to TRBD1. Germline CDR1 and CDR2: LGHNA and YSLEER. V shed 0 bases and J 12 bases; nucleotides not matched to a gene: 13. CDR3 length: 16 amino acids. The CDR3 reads CASSQDLGTVPGELFF. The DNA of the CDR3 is TGCGCCAGCAGCCAAGATTTGGGGACAGTACCCGGGGAACTGTTTTTT.

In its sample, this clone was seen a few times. The CDR3 sequence is CASSSFPTSGARTDTQYF. The CDR3 nucleotides read TGCGCCAGCAGCTCATTCCCGACTAGCGGCGCACGCACAGATACGCAGTATTTT. The chain uses TRBV5-1 and TRBJ2-3; the match to TRBD2 covers 9 bases. This CDR3 is built from 18 residues. Germline CDR1 reads SGHRS; CDR2 reads YFSETQ. After removal of 3 bases from V and 1 base from J, the junction contained 12 bases not matched to a gene.

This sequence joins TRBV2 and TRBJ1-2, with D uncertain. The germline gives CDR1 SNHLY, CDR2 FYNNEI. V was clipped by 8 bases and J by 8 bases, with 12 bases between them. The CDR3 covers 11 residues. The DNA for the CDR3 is TGTGCCAGCCCTACGGATGGAGGCTACACCTTC. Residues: CASPTDGGYTF.

The CDR3 DNA reads as TGTGCCAGCAGTGACGGCAGCGTCAACACTGAAGCTTTCTTT. Amino acid sequence: CASSDGSVNTEAFF. This chain uses TRBV25-1 with TRBJ1-1; D remains unclear. Germline V gene data show CDR1 as MGHDK and CDR2 as SYGVNS. Trimming removed 3 bases from V and 2 bases from J, with 10 bases in between. The CDR3 contains 14 residues. Together with reference TRBV25-1 and TRBJ1-1, the CDR3 gives the full variable domain: EADIYQTPRYLVIGTGKKITLECSQTMGHDKMYWYQQDPGMELHLIHYSYGVNSTEKGDLSSESTVSRIRTEHFPLTLESARPSHTSQYLCASSDGSVNTEAFFGQGTRLTVV.

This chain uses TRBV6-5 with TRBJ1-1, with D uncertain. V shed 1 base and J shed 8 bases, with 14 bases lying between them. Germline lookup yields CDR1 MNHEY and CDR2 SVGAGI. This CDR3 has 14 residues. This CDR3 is CASSYLALHNEAFF. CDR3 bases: TGTGCCAGCAGTTACTTGGCCCTACACAACGAAGCTTTCTTT.

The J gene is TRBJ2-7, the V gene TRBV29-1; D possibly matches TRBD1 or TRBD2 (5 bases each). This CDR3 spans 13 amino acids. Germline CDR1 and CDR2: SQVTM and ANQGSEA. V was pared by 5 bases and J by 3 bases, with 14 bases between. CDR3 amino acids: CSVLGADHYEQYF. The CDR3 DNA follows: TGCAGCGTTCTCGGGGCAGATCACTACGAGCAGTACTTC.

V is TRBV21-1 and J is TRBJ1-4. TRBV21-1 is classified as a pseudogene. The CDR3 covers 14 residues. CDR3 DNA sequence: TGTGCCAGCAGCACGGGTCCTACTGCTGAAAAACTGTTTTTT. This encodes CASSTGPTAEKLFF.

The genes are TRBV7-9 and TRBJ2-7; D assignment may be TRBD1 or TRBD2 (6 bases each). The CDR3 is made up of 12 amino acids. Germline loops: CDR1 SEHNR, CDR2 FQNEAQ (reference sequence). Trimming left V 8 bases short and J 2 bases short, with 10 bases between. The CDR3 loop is CASRGQTYEQYF. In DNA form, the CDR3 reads TGTGCCAGCCGGGGGCAAACCTACGAGCAGTACTTC.

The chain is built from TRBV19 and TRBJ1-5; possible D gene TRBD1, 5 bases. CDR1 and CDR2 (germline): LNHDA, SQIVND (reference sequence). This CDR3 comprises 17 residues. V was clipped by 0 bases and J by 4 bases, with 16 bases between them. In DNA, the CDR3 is TGTGCCAGTAGTATAGAGGGGCGGAGGTCGGGGAATCAGCCCCAGCATTTT. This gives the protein CASSIEGRRSGNQPQHF.

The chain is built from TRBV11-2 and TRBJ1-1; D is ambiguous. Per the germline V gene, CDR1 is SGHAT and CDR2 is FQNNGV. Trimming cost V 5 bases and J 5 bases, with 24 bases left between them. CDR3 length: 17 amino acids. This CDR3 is CASSPRGLSGVGTEAFF. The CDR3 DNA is TGTGCCAGCAGCCCTAGAGGCCTATCTGGGGTTGGGACTGAAGCTTTCTTT.

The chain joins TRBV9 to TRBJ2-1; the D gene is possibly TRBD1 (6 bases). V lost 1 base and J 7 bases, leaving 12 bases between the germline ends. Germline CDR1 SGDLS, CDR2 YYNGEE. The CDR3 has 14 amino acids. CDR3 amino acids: CASSVRTDRNEQFF. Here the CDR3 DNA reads TGTGCCAGCAGCGTACGGACCGACAGGAATGAGCAGTTCTTC.

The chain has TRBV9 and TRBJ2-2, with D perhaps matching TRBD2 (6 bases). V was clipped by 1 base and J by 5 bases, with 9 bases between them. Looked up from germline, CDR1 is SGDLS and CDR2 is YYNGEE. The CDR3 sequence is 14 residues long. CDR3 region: CASSVPGGTGELFF. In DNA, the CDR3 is TGTGCCAGCAGCGTACCTGGGGGGACCGGGGAGCTGTTTTTT.

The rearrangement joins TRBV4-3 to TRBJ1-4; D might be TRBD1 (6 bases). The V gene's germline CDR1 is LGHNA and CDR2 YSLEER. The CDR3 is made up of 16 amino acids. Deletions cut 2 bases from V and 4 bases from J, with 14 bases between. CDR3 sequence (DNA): TGCGCCAGCAGCCAACAAGGAGGGGGGGTTAATGAAAAACTGTTTTTT. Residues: CASSQQGGGVNEKLFF.

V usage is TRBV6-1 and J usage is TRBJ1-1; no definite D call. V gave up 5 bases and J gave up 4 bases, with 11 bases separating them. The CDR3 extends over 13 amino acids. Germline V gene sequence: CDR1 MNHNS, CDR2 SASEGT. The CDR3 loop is CASSHARSTEAFF. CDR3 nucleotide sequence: TGTGCCAGCAGTCACGCCCGGAGCACTGAAGCTTTCTTT.

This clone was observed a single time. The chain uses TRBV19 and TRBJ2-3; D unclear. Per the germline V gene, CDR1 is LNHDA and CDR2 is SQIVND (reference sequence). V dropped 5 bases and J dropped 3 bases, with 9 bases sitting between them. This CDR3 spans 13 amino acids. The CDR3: CASSELRTDTQYF. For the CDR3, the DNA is TGTGCCAGTAGTGAACTCCGAACAGATACGCAGTATTTT.

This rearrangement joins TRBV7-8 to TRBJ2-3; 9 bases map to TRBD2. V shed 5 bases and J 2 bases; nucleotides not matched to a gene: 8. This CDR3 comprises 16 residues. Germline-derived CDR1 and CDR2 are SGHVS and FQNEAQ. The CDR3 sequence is CASSRRLAENTDTQYF. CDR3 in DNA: TGTGCCAGCAGCCGTCGACTAGCGGAAAACACAGATACGCAGTATTTT.

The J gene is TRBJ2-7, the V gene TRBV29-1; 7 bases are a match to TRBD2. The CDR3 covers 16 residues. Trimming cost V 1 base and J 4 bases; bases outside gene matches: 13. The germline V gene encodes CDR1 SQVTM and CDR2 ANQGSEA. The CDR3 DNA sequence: TGCAGCGTTGAAGGGGGAGGGGACTTAGGGGATTACGAGCAGTACTTC. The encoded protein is CSVEGGGDLGDYEQYF.

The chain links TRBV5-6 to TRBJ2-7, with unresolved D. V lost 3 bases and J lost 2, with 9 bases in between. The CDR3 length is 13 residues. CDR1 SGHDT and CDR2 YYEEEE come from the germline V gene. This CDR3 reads CASSSTPPYEQYF. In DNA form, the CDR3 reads TGTGCCAGCAGCTCTACACCTCCCTACGAGCAGTACTTC.

The CDR3 is CASSLEGQRTDTQYF. CDR3 nucleotides: TGCGCCAGCAGCTTGGAAGGACAGCGCACAGATACGCAGTATTTT. The gene calls are TRBV5-1 and TRBJ2-3, with D perhaps matching TRBD1 (6 bases). CDR1 and CDR2 (germline): SGHRS, YFSETQ. V gave up 0 bases and J gave up 1 base, with 9 bases separating them. The CDR3 has 15 residues.

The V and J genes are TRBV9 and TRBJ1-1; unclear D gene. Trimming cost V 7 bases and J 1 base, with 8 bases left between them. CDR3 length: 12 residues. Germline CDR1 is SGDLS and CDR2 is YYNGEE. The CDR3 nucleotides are TGTGCCAGCGGACGGACGAACACTGAAGCTTTCTTT. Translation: CASGRTNTEAFF.

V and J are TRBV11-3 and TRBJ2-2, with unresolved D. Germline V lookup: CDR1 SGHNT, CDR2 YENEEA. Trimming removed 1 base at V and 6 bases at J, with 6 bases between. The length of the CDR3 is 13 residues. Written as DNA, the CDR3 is TGTGCCAGCAGCTTAGGTCTGTCCGGGGAGCTGTTTTTT. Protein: CASSLGLSGELFF. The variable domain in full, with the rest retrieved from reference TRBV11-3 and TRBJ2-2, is EAGVVQSPRYKIIEKKQPVAFWCNPISGHNTLYWYLQNLGQGPELLIRYENEEAVDDSQLPKDRFSAERLKGVDSTLKIQPAELGDSAVYLCASSLGLSGELFFGEGSRLTVL.

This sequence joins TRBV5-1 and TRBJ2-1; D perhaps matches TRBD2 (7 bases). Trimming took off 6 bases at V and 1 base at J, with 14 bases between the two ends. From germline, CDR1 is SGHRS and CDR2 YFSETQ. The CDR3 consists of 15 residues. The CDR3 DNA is TGCGCCAGCACCGAGGGGGGGTGGTCCTACAATGAGCAGTTCTTC. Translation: CASTEGGWSYNEQFF.

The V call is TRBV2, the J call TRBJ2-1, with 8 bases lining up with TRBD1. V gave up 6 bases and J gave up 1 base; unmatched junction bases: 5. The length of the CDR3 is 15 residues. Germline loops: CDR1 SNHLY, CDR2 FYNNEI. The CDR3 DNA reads TGTGCCAGCAGCTCGGGACAGGTTTCCTACAATGAGCAGTTCTTC. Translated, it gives CASSSGQVSYNEQFF.

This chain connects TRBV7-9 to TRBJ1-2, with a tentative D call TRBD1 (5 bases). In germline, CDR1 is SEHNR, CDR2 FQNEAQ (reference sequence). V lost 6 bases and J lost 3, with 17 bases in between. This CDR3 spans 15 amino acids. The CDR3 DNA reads TGTGCCAGCAGGAGTAGGGACCAGGGACACTATGGCTACACCTTC. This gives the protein CASRSRDQGHYGYTF.